This is a list of T cell receptor beta chains from one sample in a study of cytomegalovirus exposure and HLA in healthy donors. Sequencing used immunoSEQ multiplex PCR; TCRdb keeps in-frame clones, though not all of them. The table has over 200,000 clones, roughly 88% seen once. The sample was PBMCs. Receptors originate from a young woman in good health and CMV-seronegative. CDR3s include the opening cysteine and the closing phenylalanine or tryptophan. Each record gives: clone size, J gene, V gene, D gene, CDR3 protein, CDR3 DNA. A D gene is named only where the DNA matches it firmly. Some rows have no size entry. The others give once, few or many, or a class for an expanded clone.

>NA|TRBJ2-7|TRBV19|TRBD2
CASSITSGKNEQYF
TGTGCCAGTAGTATAACTAGCGGAAAAAACGAGCAGTACTTC
>NA|TRBJ1-5|TRBV6-1|TRBD1
CASRRDSRQPQHF
TGTGCCAGCAGGAGGGACAGTCGACAGCCCCAGCATTTT
>once|TRBJ1-1|TRBV10-3|NA
CAINGAMNTEAFF
TGTGCCATCAATGGGGCCATGAACACTGAAGCTTTCTTT
>NA|TRBJ1-2|TRBV6-5|TRBD1
CASRVRDREKGYTF
TGTGCCAGCAGGGTCCGGGACAGGGAGAAAGGCTACACCTTC
>NA|TRBJ2-7|TRBV2|TRBD1
CARRPGQGGEQYF
TGTGCCAGAAGACCGGGACAGGGTGGCGAGCAGTACTTC
>NA|TRBJ2-5|TRBV4-2|TRBD1
CASSQGTTGQETQYF
TGTGCCAGCAGCCAAGGAACGACAGGGCAGGAGACCCAGTACTTC
>NA|TRBJ2-2|TRBV7-9|TRBD2
CASSSSLAGVNTGELFF
TGTGCCAGCAGCTCCTCGTTAGCGGGGGTAAACACCGGGGAGCTGTTTTTT
>NA|TRBJ1-5|TRBV28|TRBD1
CASTTTGGRSQPQHF
TGTGCCAGCACCACGACAGGGGGGAGAAGTCAGCCCCAGCATTTT
>once|TRBJ2-5|TRBV6-6|NA
CASRSSGEETQYF
TGTGCCAGCAGGAGTAGCGGTGAGGAGACCCAGTACTTC
>once|TRBJ1-3|TRBV19|NA
CASSPGSDGGNTIYF
TGTGCCAGTAGTCCCGGGAGCGATGGGGGAAACACCATATATTTT
>once|TRBJ2-1|TRBV5-1|TRBD2
CASSREGKEYNEQFF
TGCGCCAGCAGCCGGGAGGGGAAAGAGTATAATGAGCAGTTCTTC
>NA|TRBJ1-1|TRBV28|NA
CASSYRIRDTEAFF
TGTGCCAGCAGTTACAGGATTAGGGACACTGAAGCTTTCTTT
>NA|TRBJ2-7|TRBV6-6|TRBD2
CASRRTSGRGYYEQYF
TGTGCCAGCAGGCGGACTAGCGGGAGAGGTTACTACGAGCAGTACTTC
>NA|TRBJ2-7|TRBV5-6|TRBD1
CASSGGTGGLTYEQYF
TGTGCCAGCAGCGGGGGGACAGGGGGCTTAACCTACGAGCAGTACTTC
>NA|TRBJ1-2|TRBV2|TRBD1
CASSGTGNHYGYTF
TGTGCCAGCAGTGGGACAGGGAACCACTATGGCTACACCTTC
>few|TRBJ2-7|TRBV4-1|TRBD1
CASSRTGAYEQYF
TGCGCCAGCAGCCGGACAGGGGCATACGAGCAGTACTTC
>NA|TRBJ2-7|TRBV19|NA
CASTLKGGLTYEQYF
TGTGCCAGTACCCTTAAAGGCGGGTTGACCTACGAGCAGTACTTC
>NA|TRBJ2-2|TRBV18|TRBD2
CASSPPTSGRNTGELFF
TGTGCCAGCTCACCACCAACTAGCGGGAGGAACACCGGGGAGCTGTTTTTT
>few|TRBJ1-1|TRBV9|NA
CASSDPMGGGGSMNTEAFF
TGTGCCAGCAGCGACCCAATGGGGGGAGGGGGATCTATGAACACTGAAGCTTTCTTT
>NA|TRBJ2-1|TRBV5-1|TRBD2
CASSLTSGRAGNEQFF
TGCGCCAGCAGCTTAACTAGCGGGAGGGCTGGGAATGAGCAGTTCTTC
>NA|TRBJ1-4|TRBV2|TRBD1
CASRDRGTVNEKLFF
TGTGCCAGCAGGGACAGGGGGACCGTTAATGAAAAACTGTTTTTT
>NA|TRBJ2-1|TRBV5-1|TRBD2
CASSRSGGRQFGEQFF
TGCGCCAGCAGCCGGAGTGGCGGGAGGCAATTTGGTGAGCAGTTCTTC
>NA|TRBJ1-2|TRBV19|NA
CASSPRTRYGYTF
TGTGCCAGTAGTCCTCGGACACGCTATGGCTACACCTTC
>once|TRBJ2-7|TRBV28|TRBD2
CASSPPPSGSLTYEQYF
TGTGCCAGCAGCCCCCCCCCTAGCGGGAGTTTAACCTACGAGCAGTACTTC
>few|TRBJ1-5|TRBV28|NA
CASTRGSNQPQHF
TGTGCCAGCACACGGGGTAGCAATCAGCCCCAGCATTTT
>NA|TRBJ1-5|TRBV7-6|NA
CASSLALEDQPQHF
TGTGCCAGCAGCTTAGCGCTAGAGGATCAGCCCCAGCATTTT